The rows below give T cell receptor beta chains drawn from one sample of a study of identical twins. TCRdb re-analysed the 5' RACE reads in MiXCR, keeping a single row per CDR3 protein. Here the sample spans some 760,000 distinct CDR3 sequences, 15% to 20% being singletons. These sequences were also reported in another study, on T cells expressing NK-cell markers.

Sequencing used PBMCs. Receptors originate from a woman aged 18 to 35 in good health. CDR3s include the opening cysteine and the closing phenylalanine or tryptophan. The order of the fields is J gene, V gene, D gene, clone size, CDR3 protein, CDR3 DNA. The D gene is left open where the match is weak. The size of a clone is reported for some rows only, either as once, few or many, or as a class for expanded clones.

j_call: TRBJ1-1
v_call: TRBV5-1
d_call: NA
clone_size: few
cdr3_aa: CASSLVGRDRAFF
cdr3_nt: TGCGCCAGCAGCTTGGTGGGGAGGGATCGCGCTTTCTTT

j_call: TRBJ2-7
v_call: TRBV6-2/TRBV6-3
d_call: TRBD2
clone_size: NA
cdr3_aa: CASSYSRGRGENEQYF
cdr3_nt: TGTGCCAGCAGTTACTCGCGCGGGAGAGGGGAGAACGAGCAGTACTTC

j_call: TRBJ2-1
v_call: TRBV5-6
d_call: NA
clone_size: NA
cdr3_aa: CASSFRLKRDNEQFF
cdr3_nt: TGTGCCAGCAGCTTCAGGCTAAAAAGGGACAATGAGCAGTTCTTC

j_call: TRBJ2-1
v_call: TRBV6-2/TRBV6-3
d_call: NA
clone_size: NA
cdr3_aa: CASSYFSSYDNEQFF
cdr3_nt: TGTGCCAGCAGTTACTTCTCTAGCTACGACAATGAGCAGTTCTTC

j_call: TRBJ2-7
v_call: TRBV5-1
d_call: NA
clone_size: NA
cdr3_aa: CASSPRQGNSYEQYF
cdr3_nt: TGCGCCAGCAGCCCTCGTCAGGGGAACTCCTACGAGCAGTACTTC

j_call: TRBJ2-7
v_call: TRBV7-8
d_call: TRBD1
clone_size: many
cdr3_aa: CASSTRTGNEQYF
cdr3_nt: TGTGCCAGCAGCACCAGGACAGGGAACGAGCAGTACTTC

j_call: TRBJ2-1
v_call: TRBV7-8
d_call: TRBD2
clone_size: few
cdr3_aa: CASSLAGMASGNEQFF
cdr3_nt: TGTGCCAGCAGCTTAGCAGGTATGGCTAGCGGCAATGAGCAGTTCTTC

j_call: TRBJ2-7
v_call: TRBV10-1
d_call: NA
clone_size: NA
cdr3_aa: CASKSTGSYEQYF
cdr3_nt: TGCGCCAGCAAATCAACAGGGAGCTACGAGCAGTACTTC

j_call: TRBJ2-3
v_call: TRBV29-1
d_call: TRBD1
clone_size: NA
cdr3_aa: CSVDRQGVADTQYF
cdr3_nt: TGCAGCGTTGACAGGCAGGGGGTCGCAGATACGCAGTATTTT

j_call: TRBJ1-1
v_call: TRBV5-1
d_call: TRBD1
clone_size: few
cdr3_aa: CASSTDRGGTEAFF
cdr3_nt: TGCGCCAGCAGCACTGACAGGGGAGGCACTGAAGCTTTCTTT

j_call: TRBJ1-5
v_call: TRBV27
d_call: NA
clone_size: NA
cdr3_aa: CASSFRLGNQPQHF
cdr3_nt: TGTGCCAGCAGTTTCAGACTCGGCAATCAGCCCCAGCATTTT

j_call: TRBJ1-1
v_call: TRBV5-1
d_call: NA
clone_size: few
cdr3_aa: CASKEEVNTEAFF
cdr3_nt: TGCGCCAGCAAGGAGGAGGTGAACACTGAAGCTTTCTTT

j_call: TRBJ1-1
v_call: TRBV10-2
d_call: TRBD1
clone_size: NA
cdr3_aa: CASSEAPGQGGTEAFF
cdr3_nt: TGCGCCAGCAGTGAGGCACCGGGACAGGGGGGCACTGAAGCTTTCTTT

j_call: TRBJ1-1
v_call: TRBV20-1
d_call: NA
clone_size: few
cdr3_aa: CSARDFAVGAEAFF
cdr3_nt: TGCAGTGCTAGAGATTTCGCCGTGGGCGCTGAAGCTTTCTTT

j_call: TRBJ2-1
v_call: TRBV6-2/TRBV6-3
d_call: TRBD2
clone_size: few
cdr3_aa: CATLGGTSSYNEQFF
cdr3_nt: TGTGCCACCTTAGGAGGGACTAGCTCCTACAATGAGCAGTTCTTC

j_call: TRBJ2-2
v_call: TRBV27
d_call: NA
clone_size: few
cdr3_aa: CASAFGGPGELFF
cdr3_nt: TGTGCCAGCGCTTTTGGGGGCCCCGGGGAGCTGTTTTTT

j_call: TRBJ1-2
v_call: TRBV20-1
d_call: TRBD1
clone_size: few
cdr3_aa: CSAPPTQGNDGYTF
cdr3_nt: TGCAGTGCCCCCCCGACACAGGGGAACGATGGCTACACCTTC

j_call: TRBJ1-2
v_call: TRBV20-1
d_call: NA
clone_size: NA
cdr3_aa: CSALRPPEDYGYTF
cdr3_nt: TGCAGTGCTCTCCGGCCGCCTGAGGACTATGGCTACACCTTC

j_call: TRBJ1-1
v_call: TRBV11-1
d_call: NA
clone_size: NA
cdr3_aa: CASSLLSRGSSMNTEAFF
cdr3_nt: TGTGCCAGCAGCTTATTAAGCAGAGGCAGTAGCATGAACACTGAAGCTTTCTTT

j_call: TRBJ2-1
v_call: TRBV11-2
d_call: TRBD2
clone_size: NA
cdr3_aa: CASSPGAGGHAEQFF
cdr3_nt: TGTGCCAGCAGCCCAGGAGCGGGAGGGCACGCTGAGCAGTTCTTC

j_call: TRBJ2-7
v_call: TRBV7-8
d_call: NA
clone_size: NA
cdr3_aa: CASSLSAVYEQYF
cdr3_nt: TGTGCCAGCAGCTTATCGGCGGTTTACGAGCAGTACTTC

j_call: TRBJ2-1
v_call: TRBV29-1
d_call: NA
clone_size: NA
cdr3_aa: CSVGGREQFF
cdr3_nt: TGCAGCGTTGGGGGGCGCGAGCAGTTCTTC

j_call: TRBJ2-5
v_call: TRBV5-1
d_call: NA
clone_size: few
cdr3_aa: CASSLAGFLVETQYF
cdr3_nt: TGCGCCAGCAGCTTGGCGGGATTTCTGGTAGAGACCCAGTACTTC

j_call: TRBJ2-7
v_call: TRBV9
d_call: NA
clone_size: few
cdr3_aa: CASSPTPRVSSYEQYF
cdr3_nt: TGTGCCAGCAGCCCCACCCCGCGGGTGAGCTCCTACGAGCAGTACTTC

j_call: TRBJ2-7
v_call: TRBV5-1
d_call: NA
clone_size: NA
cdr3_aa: CASSLGPGTILSEQYF
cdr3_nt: TGCGCCAGCAGCTTGGGCCCCGGGACCATCCTAAGTGAGCAGTACTTC

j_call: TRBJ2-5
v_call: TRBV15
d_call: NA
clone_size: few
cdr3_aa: CATSRPFGGGLNQETQYF
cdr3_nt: TGTGCCACCAGCAGGCCCTTTGGGGGAGGCCTTAACCAAGAGACCCAGTACTTC

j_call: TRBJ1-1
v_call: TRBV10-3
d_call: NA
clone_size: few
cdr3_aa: CAISATGLVTEAFF
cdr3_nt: TGTGCCATCAGCGCTACAGGGTTGGTTACTGAAGCTTTCTTT

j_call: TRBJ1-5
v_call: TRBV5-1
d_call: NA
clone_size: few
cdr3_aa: CASSLAGPNQPQHF
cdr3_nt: TGCGCCAGCAGCTTGGCGGGGCCAAATCAGCCCCAGCATTTT

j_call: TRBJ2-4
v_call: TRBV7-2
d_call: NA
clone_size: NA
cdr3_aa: CASSEGGAKNIQYF
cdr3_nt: TGTGCCAGCAGCGAAGGCGGGGCCAAAAACATTCAGTACTTC

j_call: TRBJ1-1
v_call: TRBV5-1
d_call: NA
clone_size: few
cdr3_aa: CASSLRPTVNTEAFF
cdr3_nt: TGCGCCAGCAGCTTGAGGCCGACAGTTAACACTGAAGCTTTCTTT

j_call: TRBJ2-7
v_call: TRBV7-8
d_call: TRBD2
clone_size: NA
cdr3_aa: CASSLAMGSARGYEQYF
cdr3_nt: TGTGCCAGCAGCTTAGCGATGGGTAGTGCGCGGGGGTACGAGCAGTACTTC

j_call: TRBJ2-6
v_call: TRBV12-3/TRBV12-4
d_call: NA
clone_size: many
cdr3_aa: CASSQGRTSGANVLTF
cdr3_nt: TGTGCCAGCAGTCAAGGACGTACTTCTGGGGCCAACGTCCTGACTTTC

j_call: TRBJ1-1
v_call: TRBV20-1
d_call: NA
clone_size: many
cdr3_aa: CSARHPENEAFF
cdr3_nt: TGCAGTGCTAGACACCCAGAGAATGAAGCTTTCTTT

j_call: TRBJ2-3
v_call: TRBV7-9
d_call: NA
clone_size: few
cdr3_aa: CASSSRALDTQYF
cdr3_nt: TGTGCCAGCAGCTCTCGAGCCTTGGATACGCAGTATTTT

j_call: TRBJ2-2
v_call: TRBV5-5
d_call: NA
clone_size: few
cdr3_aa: CASRKDSPNTGELFF
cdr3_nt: TGTGCCAGCAGGAAGGACAGCCCGAACACCGGGGAGCTGTTTTTT

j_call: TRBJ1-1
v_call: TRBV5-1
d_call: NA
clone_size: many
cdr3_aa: CASSLGQEQYEAFF
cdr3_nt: TGCGCCAGCAGCTTGGGCCAGGAGCAGTATGAAGCTTTCTTT

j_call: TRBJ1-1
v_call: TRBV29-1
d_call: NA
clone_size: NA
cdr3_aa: CSATSQGNTEAFF
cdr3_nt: TGCAGCGCTACCAGCCAGGGAAACACTGAAGCTTTCTTT

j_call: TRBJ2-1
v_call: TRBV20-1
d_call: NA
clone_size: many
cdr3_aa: CSAYRNEQFF
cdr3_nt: TGCAGTGCTTACAGGAATGAGCAGTTCTTC

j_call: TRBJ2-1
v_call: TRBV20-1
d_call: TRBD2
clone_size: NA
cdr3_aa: CSARGRGLAYNEQFF
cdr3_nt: TGCAGTGCTAGAGGACGGGGACTAGCGTACAATGAGCAGTTCTTC